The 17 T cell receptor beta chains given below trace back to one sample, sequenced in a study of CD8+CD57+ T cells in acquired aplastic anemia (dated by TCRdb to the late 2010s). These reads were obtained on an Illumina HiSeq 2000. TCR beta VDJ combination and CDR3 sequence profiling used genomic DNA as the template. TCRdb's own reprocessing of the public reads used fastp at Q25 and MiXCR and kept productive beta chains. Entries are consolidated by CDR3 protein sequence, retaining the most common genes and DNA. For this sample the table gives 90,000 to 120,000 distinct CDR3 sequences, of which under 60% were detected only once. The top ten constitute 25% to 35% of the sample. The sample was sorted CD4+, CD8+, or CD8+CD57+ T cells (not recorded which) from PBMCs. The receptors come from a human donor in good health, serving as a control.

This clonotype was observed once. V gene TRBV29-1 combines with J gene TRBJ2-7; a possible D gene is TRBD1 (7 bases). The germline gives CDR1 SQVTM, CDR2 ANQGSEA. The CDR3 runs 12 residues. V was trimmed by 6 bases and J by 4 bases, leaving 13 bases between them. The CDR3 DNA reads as TGCAGCGTGCAGGGGGGCCCTTACGAGCAGTACTTC. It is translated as CSVQGGPYEQYF.

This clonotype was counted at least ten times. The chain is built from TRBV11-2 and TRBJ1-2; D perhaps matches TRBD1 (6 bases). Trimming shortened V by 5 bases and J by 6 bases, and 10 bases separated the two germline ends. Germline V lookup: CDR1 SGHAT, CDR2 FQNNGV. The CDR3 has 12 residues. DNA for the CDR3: TGTGCCAGCAGCCTGAGGGGGGATGGCTACACCTTC. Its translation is CASSLRGDGYTF.

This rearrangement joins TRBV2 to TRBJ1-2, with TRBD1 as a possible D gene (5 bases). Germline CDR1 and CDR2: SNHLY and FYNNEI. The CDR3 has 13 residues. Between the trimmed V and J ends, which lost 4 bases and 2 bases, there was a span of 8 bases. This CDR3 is CASSATENYGYTF. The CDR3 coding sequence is TGTGCCAGCAGTGCGACAGAAAACTATGGCTACACCTTC.

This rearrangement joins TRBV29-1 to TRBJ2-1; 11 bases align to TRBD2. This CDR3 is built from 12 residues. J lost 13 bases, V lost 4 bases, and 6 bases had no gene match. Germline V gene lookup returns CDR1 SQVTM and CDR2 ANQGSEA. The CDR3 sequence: CSVVTSGGHQFF. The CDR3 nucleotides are TGCAGCGTTGTAACTAGCGGGGGTCATCAGTTCTTC.

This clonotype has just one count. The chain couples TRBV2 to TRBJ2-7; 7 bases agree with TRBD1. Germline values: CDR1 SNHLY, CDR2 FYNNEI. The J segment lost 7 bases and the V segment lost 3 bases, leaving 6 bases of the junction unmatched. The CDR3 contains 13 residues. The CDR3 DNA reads TGTGCCAGCAGTGATAGGGACAGCAATGAGCAGTACTTC. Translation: CASSDRDSNEQYF.

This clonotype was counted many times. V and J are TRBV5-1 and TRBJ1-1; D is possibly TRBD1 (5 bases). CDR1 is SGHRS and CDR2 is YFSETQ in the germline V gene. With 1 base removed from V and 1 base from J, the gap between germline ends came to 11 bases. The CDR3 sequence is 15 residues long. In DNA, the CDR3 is TGCGCCAGCAGCTTGTCCTCAGGGTGGAACACTGAAGCTTTCTTT. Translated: CASSLSSGWNTEAFF.

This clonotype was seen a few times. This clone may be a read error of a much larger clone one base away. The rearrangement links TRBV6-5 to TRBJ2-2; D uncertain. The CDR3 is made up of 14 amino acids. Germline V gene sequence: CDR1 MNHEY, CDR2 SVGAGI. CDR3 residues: CASSYGENAGELFF. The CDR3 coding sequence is TGTGCCAGCAGTTACGGAGAGAACGCCGGGGAGCTGTTTTTT.

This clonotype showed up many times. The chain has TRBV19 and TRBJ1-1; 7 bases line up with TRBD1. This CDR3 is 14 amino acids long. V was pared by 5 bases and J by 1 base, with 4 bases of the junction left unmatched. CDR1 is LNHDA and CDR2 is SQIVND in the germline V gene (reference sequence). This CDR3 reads CASSSSGGNTEAFF. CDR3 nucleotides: TGTGCCAGTAGTTCCTCAGGGGGGAACACTGAAGCTTTCTTT.

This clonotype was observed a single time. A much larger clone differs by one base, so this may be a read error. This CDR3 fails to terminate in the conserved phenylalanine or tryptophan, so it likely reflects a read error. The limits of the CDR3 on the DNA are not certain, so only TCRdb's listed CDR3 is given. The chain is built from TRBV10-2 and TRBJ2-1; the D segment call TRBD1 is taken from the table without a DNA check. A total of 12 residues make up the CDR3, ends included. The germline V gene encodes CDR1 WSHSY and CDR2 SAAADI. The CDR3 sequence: CASRTGDNERFS.

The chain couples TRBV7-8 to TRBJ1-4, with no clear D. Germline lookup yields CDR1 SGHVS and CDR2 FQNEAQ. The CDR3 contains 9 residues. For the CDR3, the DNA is TGTCTTGGGTATGAAAAACTGTTTTTT. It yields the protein CLGYEKLFF. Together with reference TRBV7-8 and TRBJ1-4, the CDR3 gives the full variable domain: GAGVSQSPRYKVAKRGQDVALRCDPISGHVSLFWYQQALGQGPEFLTYFQNEAQLDKSGLPSDRFFAERPEGSVSTLKIQRTQQEDSAVYLCLGYEKLFFGSGTQLSVL.

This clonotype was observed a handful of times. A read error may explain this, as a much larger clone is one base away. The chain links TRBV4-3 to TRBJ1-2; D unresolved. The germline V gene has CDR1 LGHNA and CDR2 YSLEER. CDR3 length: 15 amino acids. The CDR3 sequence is CASSQVPRTNYGYAF. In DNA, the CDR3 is TGCGCCAGCAGCCAAGTCCCCAGGACTAACTATGGCTACGCCTTC.

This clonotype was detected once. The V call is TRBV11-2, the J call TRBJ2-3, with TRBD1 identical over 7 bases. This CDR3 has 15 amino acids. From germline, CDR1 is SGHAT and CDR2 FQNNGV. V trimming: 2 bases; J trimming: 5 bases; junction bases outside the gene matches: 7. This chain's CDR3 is CASSLNRGPEDTQYF. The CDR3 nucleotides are TGTGCCAGCAGCTTAAACAGGGGACCAGAAGATACGCAGTATTTT.

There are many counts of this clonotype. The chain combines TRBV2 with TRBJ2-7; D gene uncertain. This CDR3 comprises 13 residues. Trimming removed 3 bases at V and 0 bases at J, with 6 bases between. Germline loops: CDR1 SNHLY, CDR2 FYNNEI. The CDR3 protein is CASSDNNSYEQYF. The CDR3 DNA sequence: TGTGCCAGCAGTGACAACAACTCCTACGAGCAGTACTTC.

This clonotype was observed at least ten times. CDR3 region: CASSLEDHNYGYTF. The DNA for the CDR3 is TGTGCCAGCAGTTTAGAGGACCACAACTATGGCTACACCTTC. The chain carries TRBV12-3 or TRBV12-4 and TRBJ1-2; D is undetermined. The CDR3 is 14 residues long. Trimming shortened V by 1 base and J by 2 bases, and 8 bases separated the two germline ends.

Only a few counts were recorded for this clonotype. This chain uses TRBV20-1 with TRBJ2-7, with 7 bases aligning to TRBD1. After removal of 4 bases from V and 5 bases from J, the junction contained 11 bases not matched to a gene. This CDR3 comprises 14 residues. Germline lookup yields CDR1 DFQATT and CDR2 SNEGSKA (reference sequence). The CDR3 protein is CSAIPTGIKNEQYF. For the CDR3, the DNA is TGCAGTGCTATACCGACAGGGATCAAAAACGAGCAGTACTTC.

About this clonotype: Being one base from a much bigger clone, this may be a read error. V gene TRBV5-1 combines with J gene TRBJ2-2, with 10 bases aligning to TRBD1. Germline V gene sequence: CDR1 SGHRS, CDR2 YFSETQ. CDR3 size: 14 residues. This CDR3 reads CASRLDRGAGGLFF. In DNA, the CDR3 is TGCGCCAGCAGACTGGACAGGGGGGCCGGGGGGCTGTTTTTT.

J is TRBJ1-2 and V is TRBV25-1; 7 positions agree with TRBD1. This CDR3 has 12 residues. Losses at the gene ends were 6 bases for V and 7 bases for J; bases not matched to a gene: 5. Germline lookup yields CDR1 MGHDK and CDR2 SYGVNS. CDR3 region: CASRRQGAGYTF. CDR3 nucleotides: TGTGCCAGCAGAAGACAGGGTGCTGGCTACACCTTC.